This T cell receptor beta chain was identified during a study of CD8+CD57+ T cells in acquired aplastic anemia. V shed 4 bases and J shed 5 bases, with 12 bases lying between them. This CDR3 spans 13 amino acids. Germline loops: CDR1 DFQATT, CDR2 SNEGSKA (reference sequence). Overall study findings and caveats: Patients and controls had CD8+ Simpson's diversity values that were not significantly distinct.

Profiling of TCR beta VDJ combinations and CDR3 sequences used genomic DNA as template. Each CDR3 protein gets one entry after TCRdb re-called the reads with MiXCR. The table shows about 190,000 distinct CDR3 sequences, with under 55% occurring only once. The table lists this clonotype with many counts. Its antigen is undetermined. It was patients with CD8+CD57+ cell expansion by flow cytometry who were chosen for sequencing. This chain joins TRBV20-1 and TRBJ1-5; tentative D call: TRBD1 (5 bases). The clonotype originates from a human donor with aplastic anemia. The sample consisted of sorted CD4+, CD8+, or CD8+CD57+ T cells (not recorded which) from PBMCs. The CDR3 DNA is TGCAGTGCTACTGGGCAGGGCTATCAGCCCCAGCATTTT. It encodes CSATGQGYQPQHF.